Shown below are 22 T cell receptor beta chains from a single sample sequenced in a study of PD-1 blockade in classical Hodgkin lymphoma. Assay: immunoSEQ multiplex PCR; the TCRdb copy retains only in-frame clones and omits some. This sample has about 58,000 clones, with around 89% found just once. Every one of the patients relapsed after autologous stem cell transplantation (brentuximab vedotin exposure was variable). The sequencing here drew on peripheral blood mononuclear cells (PBMCs), taken before the second cycle of nivolumab. The receptor set was obtained from a human donor with classical Hodgkin lymphoma.

The rearrangement uses TRBV5-1 and TRBJ2-1; D is tentatively TRBD1 or TRBD2 (6 bases each). Per germline, CDR1 SGHRS and CDR2 YFSETQ. This CDR3 is built from 16 residues. The V gene lost 1 base and the J gene lost 7 bases, with 18 bases spanning the gap. Written as DNA, the CDR3 is TGCGCCAGCAGCTTGAACGGGGGCACAGGTGGGAATGAGCAGTTCTTC. This encodes CASSLNGGTGGNEQFF.

The gene calls are TRBV9 and TRBJ1-3; the D is unclear. In germline, CDR1 is SGDLS, CDR2 YYNGEE. V lost 6 bases to trimming and J lost 4 bases, with 32 bases between them. This CDR3 spans 20 amino acids. The CDR3 sequence is CASMPRPGASTAIRGNTIYF. CDR3 nucleotides: TGTGCCAGCATGCCCCGACCAGGAGCCTCGACCGCCATTAGAGGAAACACCATATATTTT.

The chain uses TRBV5-1 and TRBJ1-6; D is undetermined. Trimming pared 0 bases from V and 8 bases from J, leaving 9 bases between. The CDR3 spans 14 residues. CDR1 is SGHRS, CDR2 YFSETQ, per germline. The CDR3 loop reads CASSLAGWDSPLHF. CDR3 nucleotide sequence: TGCGCCAGCAGCTTGGCCGGTTGGGATTCACCCCTCCACTTT.

V gene TRBV5-1 combines with J gene TRBJ2-2; tentative D call: TRBD1 (6 bases). Looked up from germline, CDR1 is SGHRS and CDR2 is YFSETQ. The V and J ends lost 5 bases and 0 bases respectively, with 11 bases between them. The CDR3 is 15 amino acids. CDR3 sequence reads: CASRYRDANTGELFF. In DNA, the CDR3 is TGCGCCAGCAGATACAGGGACGCGAACACCGGGGAGCTGTTTTTT.

The J gene is TRBJ2-2, the V gene TRBV9, with TRBD2 matching over 10 bases. Germline-derived CDR1 and CDR2 are SGDLS and YYNGEE. The length of the CDR3 is 18 residues. V lost 4 bases and J lost 2; bases outside the gene matches: 11. CDR3 residues: CASSPRSSGGPNTGELFF. The CDR3 nucleotides read TGTGCCAGCAGCCCTCGAAGTAGCGGGGGGCCTAACACCGGGGAGCTGTTTTTT.

The rearrangement links TRBV5-1 to TRBJ1-1; D is possibly TRBD1 (6 bases). Trimming removed 2 bases at V and 5 bases at J, with 16 bases between. There are 15 residues in the CDR3. Germline CDR1 SGHRS, CDR2 YFSETQ. The CDR3 is CASSFTGSGWTEAFF. Written as DNA, the CDR3 is TGCGCCAGCAGCTTTACAGGGAGTGGATGGACTGAAGCTTTCTTT.

This sequence joins TRBV7-9 and TRBJ2-2, with D unclear. The germline V gene encodes CDR1 SEHNR and CDR2 FQNEAQ (reference sequence). This CDR3 is 15 amino acids long. Trimming took off 5 bases at V and 5 bases at J, with 15 bases between the two ends. The CDR3 DNA follows: TGTGCCAGCAGCGAAACAGAAGTAAGAACCGGGGAGCTGTTTTTT. Translation: CASSETEVRTGELFF.

The chain carries TRBV20-1 and TRBJ2-3, with no clear D. The germline CDR1 and CDR2 sequences are DFQATT and SNEGSKA (reference sequence). The CDR3 consists of 10 residues. V shed 2 bases and J shed 6 bases, with 3 bases lying between them. The CDR3 loop reads CSARLDTQYF. In DNA form, the CDR3 reads TGCAGTGCTAGATTGGATACGCAGTATTTT.

This chain connects TRBV6-1 to TRBJ1-1; D gene unclear. The CDR3 has 14 residues. Per germline, CDR1 MNHNS and CDR2 SASEGT. V lost 5 bases and J 11 bases, leaving 21 bases between the germline ends. CDR3 bases: TGTGCCAGCAGTAGGGCTACAGAGTATTGGATGGCTTTCTTT. Protein product: CASSRATEYWMAFF.

This clone appeared a single time. This chain uses TRBV6-5 with TRBJ2-7; D ambiguous. In germline, CDR1 is MNHEY, CDR2 SVGAGI. The CDR3 length is 14 residues. The V gene lost 2 bases and the J gene lost 2 bases, with 10 bases spanning the gap. The CDR3 DNA reads as TGTGCCAGCAGTTACAATACGGACCCCTACGAGCAGTACTTC. Its protein is CASSYNTDPYEQYF.

The gene calls are TRBV5-1 and TRBJ2-3; TRBD1 matches 8 bases. This CDR3 spans 16 amino acids. The junction had 6 bases not matched to a gene; V was cut back by 1 base and J by 2 bases. Germline V lookup: CDR1 SGHRS, CDR2 YFSETQ. The CDR3 loop reads CASSLIGTGTTDTQYF. The CDR3 bases are TGCGCCAGCAGCTTGATTGGGACAGGTACCACAGATACGCAGTATTTT.

This clone was picked up one time. This chain connects TRBV25-1 to TRBJ1-6, with TRBD1 as a possible D gene (5 bases). Germline V gives CDR1 MGHDK, CDR2 SYGVNS. V gave up 5 bases and J gave up 8 bases, with 10 bases separating them. This CDR3 has 13 amino acids. The CDR3 sequence is CASSWDGYSPLHF. The CDR3 nucleotides read TGTGCCAGCAGTTGGGACGGTTATTCACCCCTCCACTTT.

The chain is built from TRBV5-1 and TRBJ1-4; D not resolved. The CDR3 contains 15 residues. Trimming took off 0 bases at V and 0 bases at J, with 6 bases between the two ends. The germline V gene encodes CDR1 SGHRS and CDR2 YFSETQ. The CDR3, as DNA: TGCGCCAGCAGCTTGGGCGGGACAACTAATGAAAAACTGTTTTTT. Its protein product is CASSLGGTTNEKLFF.

The chain recombines TRBV14 with TRBJ1-3; D remains unclear. Trimming took off 1 base at V and 1 base at J, with 8 bases between the two ends. The germline V gene has CDR1 SGHDN and CDR2 FVKESK. This CDR3 is built from 15 residues. The CDR3 is CASSQVAGSGNTIYF. The DNA for the CDR3 is TGTGCCAGCAGCCAAGTGGCAGGATCTGGAAACACCATATATTTT.

This chain links TRBV9 with TRBJ1-1; unclear D gene. Trimming left V 3 bases short and J 6 bases short, with 12 bases between. Looked up from germline, CDR1 is SGDLS and CDR2 is YYNGEE. The CDR3 is made up of 13 amino acids. The CDR3 region is CASSAHAGAEAFF. The CDR3 bases are TGTGCCAGCAGCGCACATGCTGGGGCTGAAGCTTTCTTT.

The rearrangement uses TRBV10-1 and TRBJ1-1; D perhaps matches TRBD1 (5 bases). From germline, CDR1 is WNHNN and CDR2 SYGVQD (reference sequence). The V end lost 0 bases, the J end lost 4 bases, and 15 bases lay between the germline ends. There are 16 residues in the CDR3. CDR3 bases: TGCGCCAGCAGTGAGTCGTCGGGGCAAATCGGCACTGAAGCTTTCTTT. This translates into CASSESSGQIGTEAFF.

This chain links TRBV6-6 with TRBJ1-3, with D perhaps matching TRBD1 (6 bases). Trimming shortened V by 4 bases and J by 0 bases, and 10 bases separated the two germline ends. Germline lookup yields CDR1 MNHNY and CDR2 SVGAGI (reference sequence). The CDR3 extends over 15 amino acids. CDR3 in amino acids: CASSSTGLSGNTIYF. In DNA, the CDR3 is TGTGCCAGCAGTTCTACAGGGCTCTCTGGAAACACCATATATTTT.

This rearrangement joins TRBV5-1 to TRBJ1-6; D gene uncertain. This CDR3 contains 14 residues. Trimming took 7 bases from V and 7 from J, leaving 15 bases between them. CDR1 and CDR2 from the germline V gene are SGHRS and YFSETQ. The CDR3 DNA follows: TGCGCCAGCTGCCGAAGAGTCGGGAATTCACCCCTCCACTTT. Protein sequence: CASCRRVGNSPLHF.

The chain carries TRBV30 and TRBJ2-2, with 8 nucleotides matching TRBD2. V was pared by 5 bases and J by 1 base, with 3 bases of the junction left unmatched. The CDR3 length is 14 residues. CDR1 and CDR2 from the germline V gene are GTSNPN and SVGIG (reference sequence). For the CDR3, the DNA is TGTGCCTGGTTAGCGGGGAAGAACACCGGGGAGCTGTTTTTT. It encodes CAWLAGKNTGELFF.

This rearrangement joins TRBV5-1 to TRBJ1-1; 12 bases are shared with TRBD1. V lost 0 bases to trimming and J lost 2 bases; unmatched junction nucleotides: 5. CDR3 length: 17 amino acids. Germline assignment: CDR1 SGHRS and CDR2 YFSETQ. The CDR3 DNA follows: TGCGCCAGCAGCTTGGCCGGGACAGGGGGCCTTAACACTGAAGCTTTCTTT. Its translation: CASSLAGTGGLNTEAFF. Variable domain in full (rest from reference TRBV5-1 and TRBJ1-1): KAGVTQTPRYLIKTRGQQVTLSCSPISGHRSVSWYQQTPGQGLQFLFEYFSETQRNKGNFPGRFSGRQFSNSRSEMNVSTLELGDSALYLCASSLAGTGGLNTEAFFGQGTRLTVV.

CDR3 bases: TGTGCCACCAGTTACGCGGCAACTAATGAAAAACTGTTTTTT. This translates into CATSYAATNEKLFF. The J gene is TRBJ1-4, the V gene TRBV15; D is uncertain. V dropped 6 bases and J dropped 0 bases, with 8 bases sitting between them. Looked up from germline, CDR1 is LNHNV and CDR2 is YYDKDF (reference sequence). The length of the CDR3 is 14 residues.

This rearrangement joins TRBV5-1 to TRBJ2-5, with a tentative D call TRBD2 (6 bases). Germline CDR1 is SGHRS and CDR2 is YFSETQ. The CDR3 is 14 residues long. V was cut by 0 bases and J by 5 bases, with 11 bases left in between. The CDR3 nucleotides read TGCGCCAGCAGCTTGGACGCGGAGGGGGAGACCCAGTACTTC. The encoded protein is CASSLDAEGETQYF.